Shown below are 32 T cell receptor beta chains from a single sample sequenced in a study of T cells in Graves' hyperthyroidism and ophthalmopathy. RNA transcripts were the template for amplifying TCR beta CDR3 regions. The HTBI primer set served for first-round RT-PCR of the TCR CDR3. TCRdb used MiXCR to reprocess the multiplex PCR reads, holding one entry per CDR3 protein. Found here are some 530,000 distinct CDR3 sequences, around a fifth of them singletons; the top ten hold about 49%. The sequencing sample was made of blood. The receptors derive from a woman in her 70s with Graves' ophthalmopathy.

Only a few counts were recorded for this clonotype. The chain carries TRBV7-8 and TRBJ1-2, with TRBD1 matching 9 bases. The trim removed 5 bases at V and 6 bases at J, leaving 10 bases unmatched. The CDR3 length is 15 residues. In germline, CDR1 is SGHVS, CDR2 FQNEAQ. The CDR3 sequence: CASSIIPGQGHGYTF. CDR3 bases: TGTGCCAGCAGCATCATTCCGGGACAGGGACATGGCTACACCTTC.

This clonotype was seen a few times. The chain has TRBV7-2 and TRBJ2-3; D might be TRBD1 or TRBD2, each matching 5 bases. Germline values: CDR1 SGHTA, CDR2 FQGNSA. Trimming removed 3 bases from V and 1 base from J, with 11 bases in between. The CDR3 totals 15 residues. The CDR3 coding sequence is TGTGCCAGCAGCTTCCCGTTGGGGGGCACAGATACGCAGTATTTT. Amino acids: CASSFPLGGTDTQYF.

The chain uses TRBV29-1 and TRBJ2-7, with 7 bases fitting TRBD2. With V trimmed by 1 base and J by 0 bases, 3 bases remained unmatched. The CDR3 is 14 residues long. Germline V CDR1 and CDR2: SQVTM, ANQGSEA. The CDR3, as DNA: TGCAGCGTTGAAGTAGCGGGTGTCTCCTACGAGCAGTACTTC. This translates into CSVEVAGVSYEQYF.

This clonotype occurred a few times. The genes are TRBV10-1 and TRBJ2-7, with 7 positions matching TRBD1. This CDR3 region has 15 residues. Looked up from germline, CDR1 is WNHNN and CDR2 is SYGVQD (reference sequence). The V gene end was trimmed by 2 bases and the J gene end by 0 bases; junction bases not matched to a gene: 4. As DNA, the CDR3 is TGCGCCAGCAGTGAGGGGGACAGCCGCTCCTACGAGCAGTACTTC. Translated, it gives CASSEGDSRSYEQYF.

The CDR3 region is CASPRGGGEKLFF. The CDR3 coding sequence is TGTGCCAGCCCGAGAGGGGGCGGTGAAAAACTGTTTTTT. This sequence joins TRBV25-1 and TRBJ1-4; 7 nucleotides agree with TRBD1. CDR1 is MGHDK and CDR2 is SYGVNS in the germline V gene. The CDR3 runs to 13 residues. Losses at the gene ends were 8 bases for V and 7 bases for J; bases not matched to a gene: 7. The full variable domain, rest sourced from reference TRBV25-1 and TRBJ1-4, is EADIYQTPRYLVIGTGKKITLECSQTMGHDKMYWYQQDPGMELHLIHYSYGVNSTEKGDLSSESTVSRIRTEHFPLTLESARPSHTSQYLCASPRGGGEKLFFGSGTQLSVL.

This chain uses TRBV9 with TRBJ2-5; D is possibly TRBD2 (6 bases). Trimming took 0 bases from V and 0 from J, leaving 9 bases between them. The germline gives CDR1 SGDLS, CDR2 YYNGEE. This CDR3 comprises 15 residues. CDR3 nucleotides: TGTGCCAGCAGCGTAGGGGCGGGGAACCAAGAGACCCAGTACTTC. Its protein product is CASSVGAGNQETQYF.

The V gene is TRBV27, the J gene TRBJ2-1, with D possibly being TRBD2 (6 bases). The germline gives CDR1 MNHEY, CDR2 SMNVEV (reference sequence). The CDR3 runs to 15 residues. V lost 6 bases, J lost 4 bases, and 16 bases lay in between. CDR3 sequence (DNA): TGTGCCAGCAGAGAGGGACTGGGGGATTACAATGAGCAGTTCTTC. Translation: CASREGLGDYNEQFF.

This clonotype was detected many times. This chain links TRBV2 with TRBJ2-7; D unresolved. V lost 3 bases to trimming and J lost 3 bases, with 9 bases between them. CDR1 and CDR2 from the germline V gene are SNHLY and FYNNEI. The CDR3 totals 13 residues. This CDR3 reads CASSDSRSYEQYF. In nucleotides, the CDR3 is TGTGCCAGCAGTGATTCACGAAGCTACGAGCAGTACTTC.

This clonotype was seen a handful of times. DNA of the CDR3: TGTGCCAGCAGCCAGCCCAGCGGGAGGGTTACCGGGGAGCTGTTTTTT. This translates into CASSQPSGRVTGELFF. The rearrangement joins TRBV3-1 to TRBJ2-2, with 10 bases aligning to TRBD2. The junction had 6 bases not matched to a gene; V was cut back by 3 bases and J by 5 bases. CDR1 is LGHDT and CDR2 is YNNKEL in the germline V gene (reference sequence). The CDR3 covers 16 residues.

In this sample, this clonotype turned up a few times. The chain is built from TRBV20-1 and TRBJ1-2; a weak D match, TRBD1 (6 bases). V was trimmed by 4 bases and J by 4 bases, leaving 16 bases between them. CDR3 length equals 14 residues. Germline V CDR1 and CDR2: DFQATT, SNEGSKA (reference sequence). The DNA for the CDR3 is TGCAGTGCTATTGGACAGATCGTACGCTATGGCTACACCTTC. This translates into CSAIGQIVRYGYTF.

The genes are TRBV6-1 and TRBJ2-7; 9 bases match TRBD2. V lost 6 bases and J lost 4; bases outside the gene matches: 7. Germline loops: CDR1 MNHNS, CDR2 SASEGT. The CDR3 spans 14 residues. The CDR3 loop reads CASSLAGEVYEQYF. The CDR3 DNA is TGTGCCAGCAGCTTAGCGGGAGAGGTGTACGAGCAGTACTTC.

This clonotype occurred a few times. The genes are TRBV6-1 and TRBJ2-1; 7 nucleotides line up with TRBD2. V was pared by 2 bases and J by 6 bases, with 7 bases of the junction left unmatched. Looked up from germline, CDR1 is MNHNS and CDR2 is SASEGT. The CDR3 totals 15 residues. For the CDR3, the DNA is TGTGCCAGCAGTGAACGGACTAGTTTGACCAATGAGCAGTTCTTC. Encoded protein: CASSERTSLTNEQFF.

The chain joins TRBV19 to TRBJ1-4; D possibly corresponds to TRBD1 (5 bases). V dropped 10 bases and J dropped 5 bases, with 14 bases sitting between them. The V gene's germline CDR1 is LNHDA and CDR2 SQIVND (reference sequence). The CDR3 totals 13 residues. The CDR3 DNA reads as TGTGCCACTGCGACAGTTGGGAATGAAAAACTGTTTTTT. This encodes CATATVGNEKLFF.

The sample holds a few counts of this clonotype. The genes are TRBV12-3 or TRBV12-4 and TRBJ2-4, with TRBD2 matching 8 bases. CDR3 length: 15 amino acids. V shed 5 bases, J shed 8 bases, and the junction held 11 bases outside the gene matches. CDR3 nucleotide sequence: TGTGCCAGCAGTACAGGTCCGGTTAGCGGGGACATTCAGTACTTC. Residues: CASSTGPVSGDIQYF.

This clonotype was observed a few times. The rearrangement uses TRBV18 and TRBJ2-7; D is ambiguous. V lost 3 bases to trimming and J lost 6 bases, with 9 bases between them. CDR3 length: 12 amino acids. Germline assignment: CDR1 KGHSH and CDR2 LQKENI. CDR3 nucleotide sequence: TGTGCCAGCTCACCGGATGGCCTCGAGCAGTACTTC. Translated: CASSPDGLEQYF. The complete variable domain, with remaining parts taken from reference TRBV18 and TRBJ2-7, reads NAGVMQNPRHLVRRRGQEARLRCSPMKGHSHVYWYRQLPEEGLKFMVYLQKENIIDESGMPKERFSAEFPKEGPSILRIQQVVRGDSAAYFCASSPDGLEQYFGPGTRLTVT.

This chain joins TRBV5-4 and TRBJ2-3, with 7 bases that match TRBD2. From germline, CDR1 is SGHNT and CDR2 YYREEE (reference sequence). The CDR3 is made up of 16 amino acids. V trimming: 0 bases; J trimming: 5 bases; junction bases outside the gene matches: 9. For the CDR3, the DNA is TGTGCCAGCAGCTTGGCCCGGGAGGAGTCTAAAGATACGCAGTATTTT. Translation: CASSLAREESKDTQYF.

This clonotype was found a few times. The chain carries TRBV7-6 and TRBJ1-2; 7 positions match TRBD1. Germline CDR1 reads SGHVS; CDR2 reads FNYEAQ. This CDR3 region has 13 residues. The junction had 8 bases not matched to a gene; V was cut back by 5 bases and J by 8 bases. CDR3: CASSQTGRLGYTF. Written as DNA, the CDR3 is TGTGCCAGCAGCCAGACAGGGAGGTTGGGCTACACCTTC.

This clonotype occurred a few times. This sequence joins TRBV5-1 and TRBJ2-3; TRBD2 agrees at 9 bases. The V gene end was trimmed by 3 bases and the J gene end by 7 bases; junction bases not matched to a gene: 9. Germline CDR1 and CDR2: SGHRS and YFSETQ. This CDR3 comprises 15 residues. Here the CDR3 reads CASSWTAGGMNTQYF. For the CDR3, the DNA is TGCGCCAGCAGCTGGACCGCGGGAGGGATGAATACGCAGTATTTT.

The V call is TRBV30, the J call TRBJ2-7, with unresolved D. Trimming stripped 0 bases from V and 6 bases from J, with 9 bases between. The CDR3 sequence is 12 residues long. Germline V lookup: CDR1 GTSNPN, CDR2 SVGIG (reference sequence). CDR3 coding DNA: TGTGCCTGGAGTGTAGGAGCGCCCGAGCAGTACTTC. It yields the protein CAWSVGAPEQYF.

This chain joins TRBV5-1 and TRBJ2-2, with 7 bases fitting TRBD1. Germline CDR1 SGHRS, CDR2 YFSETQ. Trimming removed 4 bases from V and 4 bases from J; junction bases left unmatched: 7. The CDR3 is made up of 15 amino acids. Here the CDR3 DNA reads TGCGCCAGCAGCCAGGGGGTAGTGCGCACCGGGGAGCTGTTTTTT. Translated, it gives CASSQGVVRTGELFF.

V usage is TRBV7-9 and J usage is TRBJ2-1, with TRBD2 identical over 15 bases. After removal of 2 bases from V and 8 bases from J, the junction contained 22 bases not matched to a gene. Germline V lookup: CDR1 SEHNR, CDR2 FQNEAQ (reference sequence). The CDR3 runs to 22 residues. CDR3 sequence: CASSLWQGGPGTSGRRADEQFF. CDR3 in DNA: TGTGCCAGCAGCTTATGGCAGGGCGGTCCCGGGACTAGCGGGAGGCGCGCCGATGAGCAGTTCTTC.

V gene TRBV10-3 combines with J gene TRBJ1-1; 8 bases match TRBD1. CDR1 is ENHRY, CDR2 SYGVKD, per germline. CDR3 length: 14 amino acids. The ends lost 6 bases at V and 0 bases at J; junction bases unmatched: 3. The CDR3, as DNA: TGTGCCATCAGGAGACAGGGGCTGAACACTGAAGCTTTCTTT. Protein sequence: CAIRRQGLNTEAFF.

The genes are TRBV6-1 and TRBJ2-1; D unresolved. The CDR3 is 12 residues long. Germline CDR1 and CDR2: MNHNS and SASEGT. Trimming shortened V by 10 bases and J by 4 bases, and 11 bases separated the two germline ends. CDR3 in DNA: TGTGCCACCACCCAGGATTACAATGAGCAGTTCTTC. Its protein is CATTQDYNEQFF.

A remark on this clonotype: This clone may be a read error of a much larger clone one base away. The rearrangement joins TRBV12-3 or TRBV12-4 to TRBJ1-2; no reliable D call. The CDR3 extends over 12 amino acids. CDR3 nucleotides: TGTGCCAGCACCATAGGGAACTATGGCTACAGCTTC. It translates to CASTIGNYGYSF.

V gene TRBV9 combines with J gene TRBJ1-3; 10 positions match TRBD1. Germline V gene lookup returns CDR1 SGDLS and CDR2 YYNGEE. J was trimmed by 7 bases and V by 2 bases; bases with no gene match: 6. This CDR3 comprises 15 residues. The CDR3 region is CASSVWDRGMNTIYF. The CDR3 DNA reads TGTGCCAGCAGCGTTTGGGACAGGGGTATGAACACCATATATTTT.

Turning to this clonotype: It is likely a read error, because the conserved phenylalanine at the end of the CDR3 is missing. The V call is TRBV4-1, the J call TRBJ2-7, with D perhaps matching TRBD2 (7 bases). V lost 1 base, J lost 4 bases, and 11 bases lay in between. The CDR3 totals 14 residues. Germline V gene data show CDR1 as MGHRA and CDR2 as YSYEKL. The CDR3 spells CASSQGRGLYEQYL. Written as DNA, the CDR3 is TGCGCCAGCAGCCAAGGCAGGGGACTATACGAGCAGTACCTC.

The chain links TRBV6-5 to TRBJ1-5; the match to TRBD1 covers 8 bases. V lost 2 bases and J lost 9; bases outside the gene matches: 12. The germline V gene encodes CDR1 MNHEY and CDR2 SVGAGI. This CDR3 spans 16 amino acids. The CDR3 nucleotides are TGTGCCAGCAGTTACGCGACCCCGGGACAGGCTTCGCCCCAGCATTTT. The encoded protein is CASSYATPGQASPQHF.

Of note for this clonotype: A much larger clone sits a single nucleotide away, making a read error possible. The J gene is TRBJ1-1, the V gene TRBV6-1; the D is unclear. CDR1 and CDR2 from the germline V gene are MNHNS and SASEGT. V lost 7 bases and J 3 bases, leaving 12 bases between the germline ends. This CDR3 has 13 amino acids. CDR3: CASNDNGYTEAFF. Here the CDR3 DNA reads TGTGCCAGCAATGACAATGGGTACACTGAAGCTTTCTTT.

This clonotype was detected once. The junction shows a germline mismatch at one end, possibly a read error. CDR3 nucleotide sequence: TGTGCCTGGATGGGGGGGGCGGAAGCTCTCTTT. Translating it yields CAWMGGAEALF. This chain links TRBV30 with TRBJ1-1; maybe TRBD1 (6 bases). The CDR3 length is 11 residues. Germline-derived CDR1 and CDR2 are GTSNPN and SVGIG (reference sequence).

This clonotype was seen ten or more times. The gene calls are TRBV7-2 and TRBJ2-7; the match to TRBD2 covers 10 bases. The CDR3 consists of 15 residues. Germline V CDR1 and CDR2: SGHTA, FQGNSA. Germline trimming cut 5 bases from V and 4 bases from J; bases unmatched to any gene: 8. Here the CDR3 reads CASSPAGGGVYEQYF. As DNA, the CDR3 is TGTGCCAGCAGCCCAGCGGGAGGGGGAGTTTACGAGCAGTACTTC.

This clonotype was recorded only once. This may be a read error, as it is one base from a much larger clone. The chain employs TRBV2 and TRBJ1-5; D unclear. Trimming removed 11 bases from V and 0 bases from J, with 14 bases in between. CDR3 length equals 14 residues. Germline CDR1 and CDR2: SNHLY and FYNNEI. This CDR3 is CAGTVRNSNQPQHF. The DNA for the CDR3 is TGTGCCGGCACTGTCCGTAATAGCAATCAGCCCCAGCATTTT.

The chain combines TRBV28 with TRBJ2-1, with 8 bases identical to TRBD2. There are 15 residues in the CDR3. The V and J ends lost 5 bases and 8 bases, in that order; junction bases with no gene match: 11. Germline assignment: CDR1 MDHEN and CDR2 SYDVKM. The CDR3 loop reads CASSQSGTSVYEQFF. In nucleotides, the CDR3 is TGTGCCAGCAGTCAATCCGGGACTAGTGTCTATGAGCAGTTCTTC. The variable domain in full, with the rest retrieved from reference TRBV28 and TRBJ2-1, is DVKVTQSSRYLVKRTGEKVFLECVQDMDHENMFWYRQDPGLGLRLIYFSYDVKMKEKGDIPEGYSVSREKKERFSLILESASTNQTSMYLCASSQSGTSVYEQFFGPGTRLTVL.